This TCR beta chain came from a study of cytomegalovirus exposure and HLA in healthy donors. Study-wide results and caveats: Reports showed the classifier diagnosing cytomegalovirus status with high specificity and sensitivity. Excluded were some V segments that proved indistinguishable, including TRBV6-2 and TRBV6-3.

Note on this clone: Antigen: not known.

Use of 60 Vbeta and 13 Jbeta primers characterized the PCR. Profiling relied on immunoSEQ multiplex PCR, and the TCRdb table lists in-frame clones only, not all of them. The data show 150,000 to 200,000 clones, with 68% seen just once and about 2.9% held by the top ten. Germline V gene lookup returns CDR1 SGHTA and CDR2 FQGTGA. CDR3 length equals 13 residues. The V end was cut by 5 bases, the J end by 5 bases, with 12 bases between. Sequencing used PBMCs. V usage is TRBV7-3 and J usage is TRBJ1-1, with D perhaps matching TRBD1 (5 bases). The TCR originated in a woman in her thirties or forties in good health and CMV-seropositive. Here the CDR3 reads CASSAPGKTEAFF. The CDR3 nucleotides are TGTGCCAGCAGCGCGCCAGGGAAGACTGAAGCTTTCTTT. Using reference TRBV7-3 and TRBJ1-1 for the parts outside the CDR3, the full variable domain is GAGVSQTPSNKVTEKGKYVELRCDPISGHTALYWYRQSLGQGPEFLIYFQGTGAADDSGLPNDRFFAVRPEGSVSTLKIQRTERGDSAVYLCASSAPGKTEAFFGQGTRLTVV.